This T cell receptor (beta chain) was recovered during a study of T cell repertoires in cytomegalovirus infection. Study summary: Public signatures in TCR beta pointed to CMV infection and matching HLA type. Study conclusions and caveats: There were carriers of CMV plus the relevant HLA, and cumulative public TCR beta family frequency identified them. HLA-C-restricted CMV clonotypes gave the most frequent clonotype in two of eight donors.

Many counts were recorded for this clonotype. What it binds is unknown. TCRdb processed the reads anew with MiXCR; each CDR3 protein has one entry. This table holds fewer than 550,000 distinct CDR3 sequences, around 11% found once. The CDR3 length is 13 residues. Germline V CDR1 and CDR2: KGHSH, LQKENI. V lost 8 bases, J lost 7 bases, and 18 bases lay in between. The receptor comes from a human donor in good health (CMV status not recorded). Some clones in this sample may be carry-over from other donors' samples. The chain recombines TRBV18 with TRBJ2-7; D might be TRBD2 (5 bases). The source material was PBMCs. The CDR3 nucleotides read TGTGCCAGCGCCATTGGCCGGGAAGAAGAGCAGTACTTC. Protein product: CASAIGREEEQYF.